The TCR beta chain under discussion was sequenced for a study of regulatory T cells in long-lasting Graves disease. Sample time point: newly diagnosed GD, antithyroid drugs for less than 3 months. Extracted RNA from PBMCs served as the source of the TCR library. The peripheral blood volume drawn was roughly 9.9 milliliters, and it was collected into EDTA tubes. The V and J ends lost 2 bases and 0 bases respectively, with 9 bases between them. In germline, CDR1 is MNHEY, CDR2 SMNVEV (reference sequence). CDR3 length: 15 residues. This clonotype was recorded at least ten times. iRepertoire HTBI primers and Arm-PCR of CDR3 regions built TCR beta libraries. Using its own MiXCR run on the multiplex PCR reads, TCRdb lists one record per CDR3 protein. The sample lists 300,000 to 400,000 distinct CDR3 sequences; approximately 20% were seen once.

This TCR was recovered from a female donor with Graves disease. This sequence joins TRBV27 and TRBJ2-3; D ambiguous. This specimen was peripheral blood mononuclear cells (PBMCs), taken at new diagnosis, from a patient treated with antithyroid drugs. The CDR3, as DNA: TGTGCCAGCAGTTTACTTCCAGGCAGCACAGATACGCAGTATTTT. Amino acids: CASSLLPGSTDTQYF.